The 21 T cell receptor beta chains below all came from one sample that was sequenced in a study of CXCR3-negative and CXCR3-positive naive CD8 T cells (dated by TCRdb to the late 2010s). TCRdb records NextSeq 550 as the sequencer. The Human TCR Profiling Kit (MiLaboratory) was used to prepare UMI-labeled 5' RACE TRB cDNA libraries. The reads, reprocessed by TCRdb, yield one row per CDR3 protein sequence and no DNA. This sample's records show under 50,000 distinct CDR3 sequences. Around 2.5% of the sample rests with the top ten. Sequences were obtained from naive CXCR3- CD8+ T cells from blood. According to the study, the label for this sample's cell subset or site signals: CD45RO-CCR7+CD27+CD95- naive CD8+ T cells lacking CXCR3 (TNR3-). These receptors came from a human donor in good health. Some clones in this sample may be carry-over from other donors' samples.

The chain has TRBV5-5 and TRBJ2-7; TCRdb selects TRBD2, and the lack of DNA leaves this call unchecked. CDR1 SGHKS and CDR2 YYEKEE come from the germline V gene (reference sequence). This CDR3 is 16 amino acids long. Here the CDR3 reads CASSLAESGGGYEQYF.

The J gene is TRBJ2-4, the V gene TRBV20-1; lacking DNA, the TRBD1 call made by TCRdb goes unchecked. The CDR3 loop spans 16 amino acids. Germline values: CDR1 DFQATT, CDR2 SNEGSKA (reference sequence). CDR3 amino acids: CSARGGQGLAKNIQYF.

The chain links TRBV18 to TRBJ2-7. CDR3 length: 14 residues. Germline CDR1 KGHSH, CDR2 LQKENI. This CDR3 reads CASSPRSSEYEQYF.

The chain is built from TRBV28 and TRBJ2-1; the D call of TRBD2 rests on TCRdb alone, since no DNA is present to check it. Per the germline V gene, CDR1 is MDHEN and CDR2 is SYDVKM. The CDR3 covers 14 residues. The CDR3 region is CASSLARTYNEQFF.

V and J are TRBV7-8 and TRBJ2-7; TCRdb reports TRBD1, a call that lacks DNA to check it against. The V gene's germline CDR1 is SGHVS and CDR2 FQNEAQ. The CDR3 is made up of 14 amino acids. The CDR3 sequence: CASSPWDSQYEQYF.

The V gene is TRBV5-6, the J gene TRBJ2-1; the TCRdb call, TRBD2, lacks DNA for checking. Germline loops: CDR1 SGHDT, CDR2 YYEEEE. There are 15 residues in the CDR3. CDR3 residues: CASSRGTSGYNEQFF. The full variable domain, rest sourced from reference TRBV5-6 and TRBJ2-1, is DAGVTQSPTHLIKTRGQQVTLRCSPKSGHDTVSWYQQALGQGPQFIFQYYEEEERQRGNFPDRFSGHQFPNYSSELNVNALLLGDSALYLCASSRGTSGYNEQFFGPGTRLTVL.

V and J are TRBV5-1 and TRBJ2-7; the D call from TCRdb, TRBD1, cannot be confirmed without DNA. The length of the CDR3 is 15 residues. Per germline, CDR1 SGHRS and CDR2 YFSETQ. CDR3 protein: CASSLIGIPSYEQYF.

J is TRBJ1-5 and V is TRBV28; TCRdb reports TRBD1, a call that lacks DNA to check it against. There are 15 residues in the CDR3. Germline V lookup: CDR1 MDHEN, CDR2 SYDVKM. The CDR3 spells CAAAGPGRRNQPQHF.

The genes are TRBV7-6 and TRBJ2-2; the D gene TCRdb calls, TRBD1, cannot be checked with no DNA. Germline CDR1 is SGHVS and CDR2 is FNYEAQ. CDR3 length: 15 residues. The CDR3 protein is CASSRDRQNTGELFF.

J is TRBJ1-6 and V is TRBV6-2 or TRBV6-3; TCRdb picks TRBD1, but there is no DNA to check that call. Per the germline V gene, CDR1 is MNHEY and CDR2 is SVGEGT. The CDR3 loop spans 14 amino acids. This CDR3 reads CASALGQGASPLHF.

V gene TRBV28 combines with J gene TRBJ2-5; TCRdb's D gene call, TRBD1, goes unchecked for lack of DNA. The CDR3 is made up of 15 amino acids. In germline, CDR1 is MDHEN, CDR2 SYDVKM. CDR3: CASSPLQGQMETQYF.

This CDR3 is CASRTLAGSSTDTQYF. The chain employs TRBV6-1 and TRBJ2-3; absent DNA, TCRdb's TRBD2 call cannot be checked. The germline V gene encodes CDR1 MNHNS and CDR2 SASEGT. CDR3 length: 16 residues.

This rearrangement joins TRBV6-1 to TRBJ2-5. The germline V gene encodes CDR1 MNHNS and CDR2 SASEGT. The CDR3 has 12 residues. CDR3 amino acids: CASGFRQETQYF.

The J gene is TRBJ1-2, the V gene TRBV6-5; checking the TCRdb D call of TRBD1 is not possible without DNA. Germline V lookup: CDR1 MNHEY, CDR2 SVGAGI. The CDR3 extends over 15 amino acids. The CDR3 reads CASSQTKQGYYGYTF.

V and J are TRBV29-1 and TRBJ2-1; without DNA, the TCRdb call of TRBD2 cannot be checked. The germline V gene has CDR1 SQVTM and CDR2 ANQGSEA. There are 15 residues in the CDR3. The CDR3 spells CSVEDPGTSGHEQFF.

The rearrangement uses TRBV3-1 and TRBJ2-7. CDR3 length: 15 amino acids. CDR1 and CDR2 from the germline V gene are LGHDT and YNNKEL (reference sequence). The CDR3 reads CASSQVSNGAYEQYF.

The chain links TRBV29-1 to TRBJ1-2. Germline assignment: CDR1 SQVTM and CDR2 ANQGSEA. The CDR3 is 11 amino acids. CDR3 amino acids: CSVESGNGYTF.

The V call is TRBV25-1, the J call TRBJ2-2. The CDR3 spans 13 residues. CDR1 is MGHDK and CDR2 is SYGVNS in the germline V gene. The CDR3 sequence: CASSPGNTGELFF. The entire variable domain, with the rest obtained from reference TRBV25-1 and TRBJ2-2, is as follows: EADIYQTPRYLVIGTGKKITLECSQTMGHDKMYWYQQDPGMELHLIHYSYGVNSTEKGDLSSESTVSRIRTEHFPLTLESARPSHTSQYLCASSPGNTGELFFGEGSRLTVL.

The V and J genes are TRBV5-1 and TRBJ2-1; TCRdb indicates TRBD1, and absent DNA this call remains unverified. Germline CDR1 SGHRS, CDR2 YFSETQ. CDR3 length: 16 residues. This chain's CDR3 is CASSPPGTGGSNEQFF.

The J gene is TRBJ2-1, the V gene TRBV11-2; absent DNA, TCRdb's TRBD2 call cannot be checked. Germline CDR1 is SGHAT and CDR2 is FQNNGV. This CDR3 spans 17 amino acids. This CDR3 reads CASSAPGLAGYDNEQFF. The variable domain in full, completed from reference TRBV11-2 and TRBJ2-1, reads EAGVAQSPRYKIIEKRQSVAFWCNPISGHATLYWYQQILGQGPKLLIQFQNNGVVDDSQLPKDRFSAERLKGVDSTLKIQPAKLEDSAVYLCASSAPGLAGYDNEQFFGPGTRLTVL.

The J gene is TRBJ1-2, the V gene TRBV7-2. Germline V gene lookup returns CDR1 SGHTA and CDR2 FQGNSA. This CDR3 contains 17 residues. This CDR3 is CASSQPHVAIANYGYTF.